The source of this T cell receptor (beta chain) is a study of blood T cell repertoires in COVID-19. Turning to the study itself: Sites across the United States, Italy and Spain contributed samples from acute and convalescent COVID-19. Sample material is recorded as cDNA or gDNA derived from T cells, B-cell-depleted T cells, or PBMCs.

CDR1 and CDR2 from the germline V gene are MNHEY and SVGAGI. V gave up 6 bases and J gave up 0 bases, with 15 bases separating them. This CDR3 region has 15 residues. In the original processing: Estimation of nucleated cell counts was performed using reference gene primer amplification. Some clones are missing from TCRdb's copy, which holds only in-frame ones; the method was immunoSEQ multiplex PCR. That table furnishes V, J and clone size, whereas the DNA furnished D and trimming. The sample shows 150,000 to 200,000 clones, about four fifths of them seen only once. The V call is TRBV6-5, the J call TRBJ2-7; D possibly corresponds to TRBD1 (6 bases). Specimen: peripheral blood. This receptor was obtained from a man aged 60-69 years with active or convalescent COVID-19. The CDR3 is CASRHNQGLSYEQYF. CDR3 coding DNA: TGTGCCAGCAGACACAACCAGGGGCTCTCCTACGAGCAGTACTTC.